This T cell receptor (beta chain) was sequenced for a study of shared clonotypes between healthy human individuals. Findings and limits, study-wide: Depth was large, yet rarefaction showed that sorted-subset sequencing was incomplete. Lower generation probabilities were found for non-shared clonotypes than for those shared by all four donors.

The assay was run at deep level. Produced via immunoSEQ multiplex PCR; TCRdb's table is partial and in-frame only. The profile shows 2 million to 2.5 million clones, approximately 96% of them singletons. The germline V gene encodes CDR1 SGHNT and CDR2 YYREEE (reference sequence). V was pared by 3 bases and J by 6 bases, with 18 bases between. This CDR3 has 15 residues. In regard to this clone: Its cognate antigen is unknown.

The sample taken for sequencing was naive CD4+ T cells sorted from blood. The sample's subset: CD45RA+ positively selected. This receptor was taken from a man between 18 and 29 years old in good health. V is TRBV5-4 and J is TRBJ1-2; TRBD1 might be the D (6 bases). The CDR3 is CASSSLTGTRHGYTF. The CDR3 coding sequence is TGTGCCAGCAGCTCGCTAACCGGGACAAGACATGGCTACACCTTC. Looking up the rest from reference TRBV5-4 and TRBJ1-2 gives the full variable domain: ETGVTQSPTHLIKTRGQQVTLRCSSQSGHNTVSWYQQALGQGPQFIFQYYREEENGRGNFPPRFSGLQFPNYSSELNVNALELDDSALYLCASSSLTGTRHGYTFGSGTRLTVV.